These 32 T cell receptor beta chains share one sample of origin, sequenced in a study of blood T cells in healthy people across ages (dated by TCRdb to the mid-2010s). The library relied on 5' RACE. Instrument used: Illumina HiSeq 2500. A second 7 to 11 cycle PCR used a sample-barcoded 5' primer and a J-beta primer mix. TCRdb handled the public reads itself, with Q25 trimming in fastp and clone calling in MiXCR, and kept productive beta chains. A single entry per CDR3 protein holds the most common genes and DNA from its merged rows. The sample records about 640,000 distinct CDR3 sequences, 25% to 35% of which are singletons. Clones ranked in the top ten supply around a sixth of the sample. Sequencing was done on a sample of blood. The receptor source for this set is a woman of 80 years or more in good health.

With respect to this clonotype: A much more abundant neighbour one base away suggests this may be a read error. The chain employs TRBV7-9 and TRBJ1-4; D remains ambiguous. The CDR3 length is 15 residues. From germline, CDR1 is SEHNR and CDR2 FQNEAQ (reference sequence). The CDR3 DNA reads TGTGCCGGCAGCCTACGGGGTGGTGGGAGTGAAAAACTGTTTTTT. It encodes CAGSLRGGGSEKLFF. Full variable domain (remainder filled in from reference TRBV7-9 and TRBJ1-4): DTGVSQNPRHKITKRGQNVTFRCDPISEHNRLYWYRQTLGQGPEFLTYFQNEAQLEKSRLLSDRFSAERPKGSFSTLEIQRTEQGDSAMYLCAGSLRGGGSEKLFFGSGTQLSVL.

This clonotype was counted between two and nine times. The rearrangement uses TRBV7-2 and TRBJ1-2; D not resolved. The CDR3 spans 16 residues. Germline V lookup: CDR1 SGHTA, CDR2 FQGNSA. The ends were cut back, 5 bases at V and 2 bases at J, with 18 bases in the middle. CDR3 coding DNA: TGTGCCAGCAGCCCTCCTAGAGCGAGGCTGAACTATGGCTACACCTTC. As protein: CASSPPRARLNYGYTF.

Ten or more counts support this clonotype. The rearrangement uses TRBV20-1 and TRBJ2-5; the D call may be TRBD1 or TRBD2 (5 bases each). Trimming shortened V by 5 bases and J by 5 bases, and 18 bases separated the two germline ends. The CDR3 has 14 residues. The germline V gene has CDR1 DFQATT and CDR2 SNEGSKA (reference sequence). Here the CDR3 reads CSAYRDPSGETQYF. DNA for the CDR3: TGCAGTGCTTACCGGGACCCCTCCGGGGAGACCCAGTACTTC.

V gene TRBV20-1 combines with J gene TRBJ1-2; no definite D call. The length of the CDR3 is 14 residues. The germline gives CDR1 DFQATT, CDR2 SNEGSKA (reference sequence). V shed 3 bases and J shed 4 bases, with 15 bases lying between them. The chain's CDR3 is CSARTTGPAYGYTF. CDR3 coding DNA: TGCAGTGCTAGGACGACCGGGCCAGCCTATGGCTACACCTTC.

For the CDR3, the DNA is TGTGCCAGCAGCTTGGGTGCGACTAGCGATGAGCAGTACTTC. It translates to CASSLGATSDEQYF. V usage is TRBV5-5 and J usage is TRBJ2-5, with 8 positions matching TRBD2. Germline V gene data show CDR1 as SGHKS and CDR2 as YYEKEE (reference sequence). The CDR3 is made up of 14 amino acids. V trimming: 0 bases; J trimming: 11 bases; junction bases outside the gene matches: 9. Together with reference TRBV5-5 and TRBJ2-5, the CDR3 gives the full variable domain: DAGVTQSPTHLIKTRGQQVTLRCSPISGHKSVSWYQQVLGQGPQFIFQYYEKEERGRGNFPDRFSARQFPNYSSELNVNALLLGDSALYLCASSLGATSDEQYFGPGTRLLVL.

This clonotype was picked up a small number of times. The chain joins TRBV5-1 to TRBJ1-2, with 7 bases fitting TRBD1. Trimming cost V 4 bases and J 4 bases; bases outside gene matches: 13. The CDR3 extends over 16 amino acids. CDR1 and CDR2 from the germline V gene are SGHRS and YFSETQ. The CDR3 reads CASSGGRTGDFYGYTF. In DNA, the CDR3 is TGCGCCAGCAGCGGGGGGAGAACAGGGGACTTCTATGGCTACACCTTC.

The chain links TRBV20-1 to TRBJ2-1; weak D call: TRBD2 (5 bases). The end of the DNA fits TRBJ2-7 better, so the J call may be wrong. The length of the CDR3 is 11 residues. Germline-derived CDR1 and CDR2 are DFQATT and SNEGSKA (reference sequence). The CDR3 here is CSAERYNEQYF. In nucleotides, the CDR3 is TGCAGTGCAGAGCGGTACAATGAGCAGTACTTC.

The rearrangement uses TRBV5-1 and TRBJ2-1, with TRBD2 identical over 8 bases. There are 17 residues in the CDR3. Germline values: CDR1 SGHRS, CDR2 YFSETQ. The trim removed 4 bases at V and 0 bases at J, leaving 9 bases unmatched. The chain's CDR3 is CASSGLSGGSSYNEQFF. DNA for the CDR3: TGCGCCAGCAGCGGATTGAGCGGGGGAAGCTCCTACAATGAGCAGTTCTTC.

This clonotype was detected many times. The CDR3 coding sequence is TGTGCCACCGATCGAGCGTCGGAGCAGTACTTC. It translates to CATDRASEQYF. V is TRBV25-1 and J is TRBJ2-7, with D uncertain. The germline CDR1 and CDR2 sequences are MGHDK and SYGVNS. The V and J ends lost 10 bases and 7 bases respectively, with 14 bases between them. The CDR3 is 11 amino acids.

The chain is built from TRBV20-1 and TRBJ2-1, with 8 nucleotides matching TRBD2. V gave up 6 bases and J gave up 11 bases; unmatched junction bases: 15. This CDR3 spans 14 amino acids. Germline V lookup: CDR1 DFQATT, CDR2 SNEGSKA (reference sequence). DNA for the CDR3: TGCAGTGCCCGCGGGAGGAGGGCGAGGAATAAGCAGTTCTTC. Amino acid sequence: CSARGRRARNKQFF.

The table lists this clonotype with many counts. V gene TRBV6-2 or TRBV6-3 combines with J gene TRBJ2-1; 11 nucleotides align to TRBD2. With 2 bases clipped from V and 7 bases from J, the junction kept 7 bases outside the gene matches. Germline loops: CDR1 MNHEY, CDR2 SVGEGT. This CDR3 spans 16 amino acids. The CDR3 protein is CASSYPLAGGSNEQFF. As DNA, the CDR3 is TGTGCCAGCAGTTACCCGCTAGCGGGGGGTAGTAATGAGCAGTTCTTC.

A few counts support this clonotype. A read error may explain this, as a much larger clone is one base away. This chain connects TRBV7-2 to TRBJ2-7; TRBD2 is a possible D gene (5 bases). Trimming stripped 5 bases from V and 2 bases from J, with 7 bases between. Germline CDR1 is SGHTA and CDR2 is FQGNSA. The length of the CDR3 is 12 residues. Written as DNA, the CDR3 is TGTGCCAGCAGCCGGGATCCCTACGAGCAGTACTTC. It translates to CASSRDPYEQYF.

The rearrangement joins TRBV3-1 to TRBJ1-2; 8 positions match TRBD1. Germline CDR1 is LGHDT and CDR2 is YNNKEL (reference sequence). The trim removed 5 bases at V and 6 bases at J, leaving 8 bases unmatched. This CDR3 is built from 14 residues. As DNA, the CDR3 is TGTGCCAGCAGCTCCGAGACAGGGGTGAATGGCTACACCTTC. Translated: CASSSETGVNGYTF.

V is TRBV19 and J is TRBJ1-5; D call uncertain. The CDR3 totals 13 residues. Trimming cost V 5 bases and J 5 bases, with 10 bases left between them. The germline V gene encodes CDR1 LNHDA and CDR2 SQIVND (reference sequence). The CDR3 DNA follows: TGTGCCAGTAGTCAGTCAGCTTATCAGCCCCAGCATTTT. It specifies CASSQSAYQPQHF. The whole variable domain, remainder taken from reference TRBV19 and TRBJ1-5, is DGGITQSPKYLFRKEGQNVTLSCEQNLNHDAMYWYRQDPGQGLRLIYYSQIVNDFQKGDIAEGYSVSREKKESFPLTVTSAQKNPTAFYLCASSQSAYQPQHFGDGTRLSIL.

For this clonotype: Just one base apart from a much larger clone, this may be a read error. J is TRBJ2-1 and V is TRBV7-9; D is perhaps TRBD1 or TRBD2 (5 bases each). Germline values: CDR1 SEHNR, CDR2 FQNEAQ (reference sequence). The CDR3 covers 15 residues. CDR3 loop: CASGLGSKGREEQFF. In DNA form, the CDR3 reads TGTGCCAGCGGCTTGGGCTCGAAGGGCAGGGAGGAGCAGTTCTTC.

This clonotype was picked up one time. This chain connects TRBV4-2 to TRBJ1-3; D not certain. From germline, CDR1 is LGHNA and CDR2 YNFKEQ. Trimming removed 0 bases at V and 0 bases at J, with 6 bases between. The CDR3 totals 15 residues. CDR3 sequence reads: CASSQEAISGNTIYF. The DNA of the CDR3 is TGTGCCAGCAGCCAAGAAGCGATCTCTGGAAACACCATATATTTT.

In its sample, this clonotype was seen a few times. This chain links TRBV4-2 with TRBJ1-2; unclear D gene. The CDR3 has 16 residues. Germline V gene data show CDR1 as LGHNA and CDR2 as YNFKEQ. The ends were cut back, 0 bases at V and 2 bases at J, with 13 bases in the middle. CDR3 residues: CASSQDWQDNNYGYTF. The CDR3 DNA reads TGTGCCAGCAGCCAAGATTGGCAGGATAACAACTATGGCTACACCTTC.

As to this clonotype: This may come from a read error, since a much larger clone is one base off. The chain joins TRBV28 to TRBJ1-2; TRBD1 matches 8 bases. V gave up 5 bases and J gave up 6 bases; unmatched junction bases: 11. Looked up from germline, CDR1 is MDHEN and CDR2 is SYDVKM. The CDR3 contains 15 residues. The DNA of the CDR3 is TGTGCCAGCAGTCCAAATGGACAGGGCGGTCATGGCTACACCTTC. Its protein is CASSPNGQGGHGYTF.

This clonotype has ten or more counts. The CDR3 sequence: CAISPGQDWDGYTF. The CDR3 coding sequence is TGTGCCATCAGTCCTGGACAGGACTGGGATGGCTACACCTTC. The rearrangement joins TRBV10-3 to TRBJ1-2; 7 nucleotides match TRBD1. This CDR3 is built from 14 residues. The V segment lost 5 bases and the J segment 6 bases; nucleotides outside the gene matches: 9. Germline CDR1 is ENHRY and CDR2 is SYGVKD.

This clonotype came up many times. Possible read error: a much larger clone is one base away. This chain links TRBV5-1 with TRBJ2-5; possible D gene TRBD2, 5 bases. V lost 3 bases and J 13 bases, leaving 22 bases between the germline ends. From germline, CDR1 is SGHRS and CDR2 YFSETQ. CDR3 length: 14 amino acids. The CDR3 region has the DNA TGCGCCAGCAGCTCGGACCCAGGAACCTCCCGGGGGTACTTC. It encodes CASSSDPGTSRGYF.

This rearrangement joins TRBV28 to TRBJ2-1; D call uncertain. The CDR3 has 16 amino acids. Per germline, CDR1 MDHEN and CDR2 SYDVKM. Trimming removed 1 base from V and 8 bases from J, with 18 bases in between. The CDR3 protein is CASSLFRETLMDEQFF. CDR3 nucleotides: TGTGCCAGCAGTTTATTCCGAGAGACCCTTATGGATGAGCAGTTCTTC.

The V call is TRBV7-9, the J call TRBJ2-3, with D possibly matching TRBD1 (5 bases). From germline, CDR1 is SEHNR and CDR2 FQNEAQ (reference sequence). The CDR3 extends over 15 amino acids. V dropped 5 bases and J dropped 5 bases, with 17 bases sitting between them. The DNA of the CDR3 is TGTGCCAGCAGCACAAATGTGGGGCCGAGAGATACGCAGTATTTT. Amino acids: CASSTNVGPRDTQYF.

This clonotype was counted at least ten times. The J gene is TRBJ1-5, the V gene TRBV16; D may be TRBD1 (5 bases). Germline values: CDR1 KGHSY, CDR2 FQNENV. CDR3 size: 13 residues. V lost 2 bases to trimming and J lost 6 bases, with 8 bases between them. This CDR3 reads CASSQPGPQPQHF. DNA for the CDR3: TGTGCCAGCAGCCAACCGGGACCTCAGCCCCAGCATTTT. Complete variable domain (other parts from reference TRBV16 and TRBJ1-5): GEEVAQTPKHLVRGEGQKAKLYCAPIKGHSYVFWYQQVLKNEFKFLISFQNENVFDETGMPKERFSAKCLPNSPCSLEIQATKLEDSAVYFCASSQPGPQPQHFGDGTRLSIL.

The chain employs TRBV5-1 and TRBJ2-2; 8 bases map to TRBD1. Germline CDR1 is SGHRS and CDR2 is YFSETQ. The CDR3 consists of 15 residues. Trimming at V came to 4 bases and at J to 6 bases, leaving 8 bases not matched to a gene. The CDR3 sequence is CASSVKDRAAGELFF. CDR3 nucleotide sequence: TGCGCCAGCAGCGTTAAGGACAGGGCGGCCGGGGAGCTGTTTTTT.

This clonotype has ten or more counts. This chain connects TRBV12-3 or TRBV12-4 to TRBJ2-4; D may match TRBD1 or TRBD2 (6 bases each). This CDR3 is 14 amino acids long. The germline V and J ends were trimmed by 3 bases and 4 bases, with 10 bases remaining between them. This CDR3 reads CASSFRGQKNIQYF. In nucleotides, the CDR3 is TGTGCCAGCAGTTTTCGGGGGCAAAAAAACATTCAGTACTTC.

This clonotype was seen many times. This rearrangement joins TRBV6-1 to TRBJ1-2; TRBD1 agrees at 7 bases. Trimming took 0 bases from V and 5 from J; bases not matched to a gene: 6. Germline assignment: CDR1 MNHNS and CDR2 SASEGT. The CDR3 has 15 amino acids. The CDR3 DNA sequence: TGTGCCAGCAGTGAAGCCGGGACAGTTGCTTATGGCTACACCTTC. Its translation is CASSEAGTVAYGYTF.

There are many counts of this clonotype. The chain carries TRBV6-1 and TRBJ2-7, with 7 bases that match TRBD1. Germline V CDR1 and CDR2: MNHNS, SASEGT. Losses at the gene ends were 6 bases for V and 8 bases for J; bases not matched to a gene: 13. The CDR3 is made up of 14 amino acids. CDR3 protein: CASSKQSGGYKQYF. The CDR3 bases are TGTGCCAGCAGCAAACAATCAGGGGGATACAAGCAGTACTTC.

This clonotype was seen at least ten times. This sequence joins TRBV9 and TRBJ2-6, with D tentatively TRBD2 (7 bases). Germline V lookup: CDR1 SGDLS, CDR2 YYNGEE. Between the trimmed V and J ends, which lost 3 bases and 3 bases, there was a span of 22 bases. The CDR3 length is 19 residues. CDR3 coding DNA: TGTGCCAGCAGCGCCTCACAGGGAGGGCCCCTCTTTGGGGCCAACGTCCTGACTTTC. Residues: CASSASQGGPLFGANVLTF.

Comment on this clonotype: The junction shows a germline mismatch at one end, possibly a read error. Here the CDR3 DNA reads TGTGCCAGCCCACCACCCTCGGGTCCGAACACTGAAGCTTTCTTT. Translating it yields CASPPPSGPNTEAFF. The chain is built from TRBV18 and TRBJ1-1; no reliable D call. Looked up from germline, CDR1 is KGHSH and CDR2 is LQKENI. The CDR3 contains 15 residues.

This clonotype was picked up a small number of times. The DNA of the CDR3 is TGTGCCAGCTCACCTTCGTATAGCAATCAGCCCCAGCATTTT. Its translation: CASSPSYSNQPQHF. This rearrangement joins TRBV18 to TRBJ1-5; D not resolved. Per germline, CDR1 KGHSH and CDR2 LQKENI. With 3 bases removed from V and 0 bases from J, the gap between germline ends came to 6 bases. The CDR3 is made up of 14 amino acids.

A word on this clonotype: A read error is possible here, since a much larger clone lies one base away. V usage is TRBV5-1 and J usage is TRBJ1-6; 9 bases map to TRBD1. CDR3 length: 16 amino acids. Germline CDR1 SGHRS, CDR2 YFSETQ. The CDR3 is CASSLDGTGNNSPRHF. The CDR3 DNA sequence: TGCGCCAGCAGCTTGGATGGGACAGGGAATAATTCACCCCGCCACTTT.

For this clonotype: A clone one base away is much larger, so this may be a read error. The CDR3 region has the DNA TGTGCCAGCAGAACCGCAGGGACGGGTTCACCCCTCCACTTT. As protein: CASRTAGTGSPLHF. The chain has TRBV7-9 and TRBJ1-6; D might be TRBD1 (5 bases). The CDR3 consists of 14 residues. Trimming removed 6 bases from V and 9 bases from J, with 15 bases in between. Germline V lookup: CDR1 SEHNR, CDR2 FQNEAQ (reference sequence). Combining the CDR3 with reference TRBV7-9 and TRBJ1-6 gives the whole variable domain DTGVSQNPRHKITKRGQNVTFRCDPISEHNRLYWYRQTLGQGPEFLTYFQNEAQLEKSRLLSDRFSAERPKGSFSTLEIQRTEQGDSAMYLCASRTAGTGSPLHFGNGTRLTVT.